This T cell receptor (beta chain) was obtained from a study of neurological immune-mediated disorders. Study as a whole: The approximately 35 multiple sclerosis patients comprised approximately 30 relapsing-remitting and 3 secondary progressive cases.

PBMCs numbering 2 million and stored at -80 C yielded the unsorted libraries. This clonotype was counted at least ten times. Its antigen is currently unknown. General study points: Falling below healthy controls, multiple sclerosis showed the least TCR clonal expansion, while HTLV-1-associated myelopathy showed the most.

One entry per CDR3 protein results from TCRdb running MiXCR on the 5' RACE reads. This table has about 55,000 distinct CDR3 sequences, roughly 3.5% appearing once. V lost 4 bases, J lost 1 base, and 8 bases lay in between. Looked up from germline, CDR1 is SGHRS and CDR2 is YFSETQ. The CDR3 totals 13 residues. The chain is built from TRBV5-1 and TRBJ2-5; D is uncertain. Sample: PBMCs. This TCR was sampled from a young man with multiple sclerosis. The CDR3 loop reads CASSRLVQETQYF. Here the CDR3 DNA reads TGCGCCAGCAGCCGGCTAGTCCAAGAGACCCAGTACTTC.